This T cell receptor beta chain stems from a study of Ad26.COV2.S vaccination and SARS-CoV-2 variants. TCRdb keeps only in-frame clones here, not all; method: immunoSEQ multiplex PCR. The sample carries about 380,000 clones, roughly 85% recorded once. Per germline, CDR1 KGHSH and CDR2 LQKENI. The CDR3 extends over 13 amino acids. Trimming pared 2 bases from V and 3 bases from J, leaving 7 bases between. The treatment denotes: some 19 received Ad26.COV2.S at low or high dose, single or two shots; five or six received placebo; per-sample allocation not given. Material that was analyzed had been drawn on day 63 after the first vaccine or placebo injection. With respect to this clone: At the DNA level, this CDR3 is encoded by other sequences in the same sample as well.

Specimen: peripheral blood, collected in a trial of Ad26.COV2.S vaccine versus placebo. This receptor was identified in a person aged 18-65 years who received the Ad26.COV2.S COVID-19 vaccine or a placebo. The chain has TRBV18 and TRBJ1-1; D is perhaps TRBD1 (5 bases). The CDR3 sequence: CASSPGGDTEAFF. In nucleotides, the CDR3 is TGTGCCAGCTCACCAGGGGGTGACACTGAAGCTTTCTTT.